This T cell receptor beta chain was profiled in a study of blood T cell repertoires in COVID-19. Profiled with immunoSEQ multiplex PCR; TCRdb holds only in-frame clones, not every one. This table holds fewer than 350,000 clones, roughly 90% found once. This CDR3 comprises 14 residues. The V and J ends lost 1 base and 3 bases respectively, with 8 bases between them. Looked up from germline, CDR1 is LGHDT and CDR2 is YNNKEL (reference sequence). This sequence was found in a woman aged 25 to 39 with COVID-19, enrolled during active disease. The source material was peripheral blood. The genes are TRBV3-1 (or the pseudogene TRBV3-2) and TRBJ2-3; no reliable D call. CDR3 residues: CASSQGVGTDTQYF. The CDR3 DNA reads as TGTGCCAGCAGCCAAGGGGTCGGGACAGATACGCAGTATTTT.